These 25 T cell receptor beta chains came from one sample sequenced in a study of blood T cell repertoires in COVID-19 (dated by TCRdb to the early 2020s). Receptor libraries were prepared by the immunoSEQ multiplex PCR assay. In its TCRdb copy, this immuneACCESS table keeps in-frame sequences only and misses some clones. Where compared with another copy, unresolved V genes explain less than half of these, and the others have no known cause. The sample table shows 80,000 to 100,000 clones, and around four fifths are seen once. Under 20% of the sample lies in the top ten. Sequencing used peripheral blood. All receptors come from a human donor in a cohort sampled during active COVID-19.

V and J are TRBV14 and TRBJ1-1; 10 positions match TRBD1. The CDR3 contains 16 residues. With V trimmed by 1 base and J by 1 base, 3 bases remained unmatched. Germline loops: CDR1 SGHDN, CDR2 FVKESK. For the CDR3, the DNA is TGTGCCAGCAGCCAAGTGCGGACAGGGGGGAACACTGAAGCTTTCTTT. Its protein is CASSQVRTGGNTEAFF.

The chain couples TRBV20-1 to TRBJ2-1; TRBD2 aligns across 8 bases. The trim removed 3 bases at V and 3 bases at J, leaving 7 bases unmatched. The germline CDR1 and CDR2 sequences are DFQATT and SNEGSKA (reference sequence). The CDR3 consists of 15 residues. The CDR3, as DNA: TGCAGTGCTAGTGATGCTAGCGGGTTCTACAATGAGCAGTTCTTC. Its translation: CSASDASGFYNEQFF.

The chain combines TRBV7-3 with TRBJ1-4, with D unclear. This CDR3 has 15 amino acids. V was pared by 0 bases and J by 0 bases, with 5 bases between. Germline loops: CDR1 SGHTA, CDR2 FQGTGA. CDR3 sequence reads: CASSLTIATNEKLFF. The CDR3 DNA sequence: TGTGCCAGCAGCTTAACAATAGCAACTAATGAAAAACTGTTTTTT.

This clone was recorded at least ten times. The chain's CDR3 is CASSRGVTEAFF. In nucleotides, the CDR3 is TGTGCCAGCAGCCGGGGGGTCACTGAAGCTTTCTTT. V gene TRBV14 combines with J gene TRBJ1-1, with D possibly matching TRBD1 (5 bases). The length of the CDR3 is 12 residues. Trimming took off 4 bases at V and 4 bases at J, with 7 bases between the two ends. Germline CDR1 SGHDN, CDR2 FVKESK.

The chain uses TRBV7-8 and TRBJ2-1, with 11 bases lining up with TRBD2. The germline V gene encodes CDR1 SGHVS and CDR2 FQNEAQ. The CDR3 length is 17 residues. J gave up 0 bases and V 8 bases, and 9 bases lay outside the gene matches. CDR3 loop: CASSRTSGSSSYNEQFF. Written as DNA, the CDR3 is TGTGCCAGCTCCCGGACTAGCGGGTCCAGCTCCTACAATGAGCAGTTCTTC. The whole variable domain, filled in from reference TRBV7-8 and TRBJ2-1, reads GAGVSQSPRYKVAKRGQDVALRCDPISGHVSLFWYQQALGQGPEFLTYFQNEAQLDKSGLPSDRFFAERPEGSVSTLKIQRTQQEDSAVYLCASSRTSGSSSYNEQFFGPGTRLTVL.

The chain combines TRBV5-5 with TRBJ2-2, with no clear D. CDR3 length: 16 amino acids. Trimming took off 3 bases at V and 1 base at J, with 13 bases between the two ends. Germline V lookup: CDR1 SGHKS, CDR2 YYEKEE (reference sequence). The CDR3 protein is CASSSQVDLNTGELFF. As DNA, the CDR3 is TGTGCCAGCAGCTCACAAGTCGACTTGAACACCGGGGAGCTGTTTTTT.

This chain links TRBV19 with TRBJ1-1, with 8 positions matching TRBD1. Germline-derived CDR1 and CDR2 are LNHDA and SQIVND (reference sequence). The CDR3 totals 15 residues. V gave up 5 bases and J gave up 6 bases; unmatched junction bases: 11. The CDR3 region has the DNA TGTGCCAGTAGTCCTCGACAGGGGACTTATGCTGAAGCTTTCTTT. Translating gives CASSPRQGTYAEAFF.

This clone was seen once. This chain uses TRBV9 with TRBJ2-2; 8 nucleotides agree with TRBD2. Germline CDR1 is SGDLS and CDR2 is YYNGEE. CDR3 length: 20 residues. The V and J ends lost 4 bases and 5 bases, in that order; junction bases with no gene match: 22. This CDR3 reads CASSTITGGVGGMKTGELFF. In nucleotides, the CDR3 is TGTGCCAGCAGCACTATCACCGGGGGGGTTGGCGGAATGAAGACCGGGGAGCTGTTTTTT.

The chain is built from TRBV5-1 and TRBJ2-5, with 7 bases fitting TRBD1. Germline V gives CDR1 SGHRS, CDR2 YFSETQ. The CDR3 length is 14 residues. V was clipped by 5 bases and J by 5 bases; unmatched bases: 9. CDR3 sequence: CASRRGTGEETQYF. In nucleotides, the CDR3 is TGCGCCAGCAGGAGAGGTACAGGGGAGGAGACCCAGTACTTC. The complete variable domain, with remaining parts taken from reference TRBV5-1 and TRBJ2-5, reads KAGVTQTPRYLIKTRGQQVTLSCSPISGHRSVSWYQQTPGQGLQFLFEYFSETQRNKGNFPGRFSGRQFSNSRSEMNVSTLELGDSALYLCASRRGTGEETQYFGPGTRLLVL.

The chain recombines TRBV18 with TRBJ2-3; TRBD1 matches 9 bases. The CDR3 is made up of 14 amino acids. Trimming at V came to 6 bases and at J to 6 bases, leaving 7 bases not matched to a gene. Germline lookup yields CDR1 KGHSH and CDR2 LQKENI. CDR3 in amino acids: CASSSDRGADTQYF. The CDR3 DNA is TGTGCCAGCTCGTCGGACAGGGGTGCGGATACGCAGTATTTT. Complete variable domain (other parts from reference TRBV18 and TRBJ2-3): NAGVMQNPRHLVRRRGQEARLRCSPMKGHSHVYWYRQLPEEGLKFMVYLQKENIIDESGMPKERFSAEFPKEGPSILRIQQVVRGDSAAYFCASSSDRGADTQYFGPGTRLTVL.

The chain combines TRBV27 with TRBJ1-1; no definite D call. The CDR3 totals 16 residues. The V end lost 2 bases, the J end lost 1 base, and 14 bases lay between the germline ends. In germline, CDR1 is MNHEY, CDR2 SMNVEV (reference sequence). As DNA, the CDR3 is TGTGCCAGCAGTTTAGCGGGGTTGATTTCGAACACTGAAGCTTTCTTT. It specifies CASSLAGLISNTEAFF.

The CDR3 DNA follows: TGTGCCAGCAAGGCGGTCGGGGGAGCTTTCTTT. Translation gives CASKAVGGAFF. J is TRBJ1-1 and V is TRBV28, with D possibly matching TRBD1 (5 bases). Germline lookup yields CDR1 MDHEN and CDR2 SYDVKM. The CDR3 has 11 amino acids. V was shortened by 7 bases and J by 10 bases, with 13 bases between the two germline ends.

The CDR3 nucleotides read TGTGCCAGCAGGGGCGACGTCCTCCTTGGCCAAGAGACCCAGTACTTC. It encodes CASRGDVLLGQETQYF. The chain links TRBV5-8 to TRBJ2-5, with D uncertain. The CDR3 has 16 amino acids. Germline V gene lookup returns CDR1 SGHTS and CDR2 YDEGEE. V was shortened by 5 bases and J by 1 base, with 18 bases between the two germline ends.

The chain uses TRBV28 and TRBJ2-6; D is ambiguous. The CDR3 covers 15 residues. V lost 6 bases, J lost 1 base, and 10 bases lay in between. Germline CDR1 MDHEN, CDR2 SYDVKM. For the CDR3, the DNA is TGTGCCAGCAGCCCTCACAGTTCTGGGGCCAACGTCCTGACTTTC. It is translated as CASSPHSSGANVLTF.

J is TRBJ2-1 and V is TRBV6-2 or TRBV6-3, with D tentatively TRBD1 (5 bases). V shed 2 bases and J shed 6 bases, with 14 bases lying between them. Germline V CDR1 and CDR2: MNHEY, SVGEGT. The CDR3 sequence is 15 residues long. CDR3 region: CASSYDETVTNEQFF. The CDR3 bases are TGTGCCAGCAGTTACGACGAGACAGTAACCAATGAGCAGTTCTTC.

V and J are TRBV7-3 and TRBJ1-6, with no clear D. Germline V lookup: CDR1 SGHTA, CDR2 FQGTGA. The CDR3 extends over 13 amino acids. V was cut by 0 bases and J by 11 bases, with 8 bases left in between. CDR3 nucleotides: TGTGCCAGCAGCTTAACGGTGGCGGCACCCCTCCACTTT. It translates to CASSLTVAAPLHF.

This clone was detected only once. CDR3 in amino acids: CASSGRLAGDGEQYF. The CDR3 nucleotides read TGTGCCAGCAGCGGAAGGCTAGCGGGAGATGGAGAGCAGTACTTC. This chain links TRBV7-2 with TRBJ2-7; TRBD2 matches 10 bases. This CDR3 is built from 15 residues. The germline V gene has CDR1 SGHTA and CDR2 FQGNSA. V dropped 5 bases and J dropped 7; count of bases not matched to a gene: 11.

CDR3 coding DNA: TGTGCCAGCAGTTCCAGACTAGTCATAAATGAGCAGTTCTTC. This translates into CASSSRLVINEQFF. The chain links TRBV28 to TRBJ2-1, with D tentatively TRBD2 (6 bases). This CDR3 is built from 14 residues. The V and J ends lost 4 bases and 7 bases respectively, with 14 bases between them. Germline assignment: CDR1 MDHEN and CDR2 SYDVKM.

The chain recombines TRBV5-5 with TRBJ1-5; perhaps TRBD1 as D (6 bases). The CDR3 runs to 16 residues. Between the trimmed V and J ends, which lost 1 base and 5 bases, there was a span of 16 bases. Germline CDR1 and CDR2: SGHKS and YYEKEE (reference sequence). The CDR3 is CASSLTGHILDQPQHF. In DNA, the CDR3 is TGTGCCAGCAGCTTGACGGGACATATATTGGATCAGCCCCAGCATTTT.

This clone showed up just a few times. The CDR3 DNA is TGTGCCAGTAGTATAAGCCTAGCGATGAACACCGGGGAGCTGTTTTTT. Translation gives CASSISLAMNTGELFF. The chain uses TRBV19 and TRBJ2-2; D possibly corresponds to TRBD2 (6 bases). CDR1 is LNHDA and CDR2 is SQIVND in the germline V gene (reference sequence). The CDR3 is 16 residues long. With 2 bases removed from V and 1 base from J, the gap between germline ends came to 11 bases.

The chain links TRBV28 to TRBJ1-4; D is perhaps TRBD1 (5 bases). This CDR3 comprises 14 residues. Trimming stripped 5 bases from V and 8 bases from J, with 15 bases between. CDR1 is MDHEN and CDR2 is SYDVKM in the germline V gene. CDR3 nucleotide sequence: TGTGCCAGCAGTGTGGGGGGGAAGTGGGAAAAACTGTTTTTT. This encodes CASSVGGKWEKLFF.

The J gene is TRBJ2-6, the V gene TRBV4-2, with 7 bases aligning to TRBD1. Germline loops: CDR1 LGHNA, CDR2 YNFKEQ. This CDR3 region has 17 residues. V lost 4 bases and J lost 1; bases outside the gene matches: 7. The CDR3, as DNA: TGTGCCAGCAGCCTGGGACAGCGTGAATCTGGGGCCAACGTCCTGACTTTC. Amino acids: CASSLGQRESGANVLTF.

The V gene is TRBV19, the J gene TRBJ1-1; no definite D call. Trimming removed 3 bases at V and 0 bases at J, with 8 bases between. The length of the CDR3 is 14 residues. CDR1 is LNHDA, CDR2 SQIVND, per germline (reference sequence). The CDR3 DNA reads as TGTGCCAGTAGTATTATTTCGGTGAACACTGAAGCTTTCTTT. Residues: CASSIISVNTEAFF.

The chain joins TRBV19 to TRBJ2-7; 7 nucleotides match TRBD2. The CDR3 spans 14 residues. The V gene end was trimmed by 5 bases and the J gene end by 3 bases; junction bases not matched to a gene: 7. Looked up from germline, CDR1 is LNHDA and CDR2 is SQIVND (reference sequence). The CDR3 region has the DNA TGTGCCAGTAGTCCCGACGGGAGGAACTACGAGCAGTACTTC. Translation: CASSPDGRNYEQYF.

V usage is TRBV13 and J usage is TRBJ2-2; 7 bases are shared with TRBD2. This CDR3 comprises 14 residues. The germline V gene encodes CDR1 PRHDT and CDR2 FYEKMQ (reference sequence). The V segment lost 0 bases and the J segment 6 bases; nucleotides outside the gene matches: 1. The CDR3 reads CASSLGRGAGELFF. CDR3 nucleotide sequence: TGTGCCAGCAGCTTAGGCCGGGGGGCCGGGGAGCTGTTTTTT.